This T cell receptor beta chain was identified during a study of T cells in tuberculosis. Study observations and caveats: Smaller distances to GMM-specific TCRs suggested their expansion in active tuberculosis.

Regarding this clone: Antigen unknown.

The CDR3 covers 17 residues. Germline V gene lookup returns CDR1 MNHEY and CDR2 SMNVEV (reference sequence). Unmatched junction bases numbered 11, after V lost 4 bases and J lost 1 base. Adolescents were screened for latent TB by skin test and IGRA. Each clinical donor contributed on average around 110,000 T cells from unsorted cryopreserved PBMC. The data were produced by immunoSEQ multiplex PCR, yet TCRdb's version contains in-frame clones alone and is incomplete. Here the sample spans 25,000 to 35,000 clones, roughly 96% being singletons. Sequencing input: PBMCs. This TCR derives from a donor aged 5-35 years with latent tuberculosis or without tuberculosis infection. The J gene is TRBJ2-5, the V gene TRBV27; the match to TRBD2 covers 8 bases. In DNA form, the CDR3 reads TGTGCCAGCAGTTCGGAGTGGGCTAGCGGGCTCCAAGAGACCCAGTACTTC. Translated: CASSSEWASGLQETQYF.